The next 19 T cell receptor beta chains were all read from a single sample in a study of PD-L1 blockade in urothelial cancer. This table comes from immunoSEQ multiplex PCR, and its TCRdb copy is limited to in-frame clones, with some not included. The sample includes tens of thousands of clones, more than 75% of them seen just once. Sample time point: peripheral blood 6 weeks after treatment start. The material was PBMCs, obtained around atezolizumab (anti-PD-L1) treatment. Receptors were obtained from an older man with urothelial cancer.

The chain joins TRBV5-6 to TRBJ2-7; a possible D gene is TRBD2 (6 bases). The CDR3 runs to 14 residues. The germline V and J ends were trimmed by 2 bases and 0 bases, with 9 bases remaining between them. In germline, CDR1 is SGHDT, CDR2 YYEEEE. The CDR3 nucleotides are TGTGCCAGCAGCTTCCTGGGAGGCTCCTACGAGCAGTACTTC. Protein sequence: CASSFLGGSYEQYF.

J is TRBJ2-7 and V is TRBV7-9; 7 bases agree with TRBD1. With V trimmed by 5 bases and J by 3 bases, 13 bases remained unmatched. CDR1 is SEHNR, CDR2 FQNEAQ, per germline (reference sequence). The CDR3 is 16 amino acids. The CDR3 reads CASSTRGYRGDYEQYF. The CDR3 DNA sequence: TGTGCCAGCAGCACTCGAGGCTACAGGGGAGACTACGAGCAGTACTTC.

V and J are TRBV25-1 and TRBJ1-1; D possibly corresponds to TRBD1 (6 bases). The germline V and J ends were trimmed by 4 bases and 1 base, with 10 bases remaining between them. This CDR3 spans 14 amino acids. Germline V gives CDR1 MGHDK, CDR2 SYGVNS. This CDR3 reads CASSGRTANTEAFF. The CDR3 nucleotides read TGTGCCAGCAGTGGGCGGACAGCGAACACTGAAGCTTTCTTT.

V usage is TRBV19 and J usage is TRBJ1-2; 9 bases match TRBD1. CDR1 and CDR2 (germline): LNHDA, SQIVND (reference sequence). With 6 bases clipped from V and 3 bases from J, the junction kept 5 bases outside the gene matches. There are 14 residues in the CDR3. The CDR3 region is CASSRDRAHYGYTF. The CDR3 DNA reads as TGTGCCAGTAGCCGGGACAGGGCTCACTATGGCTACACCTTC.

The chain has TRBV2 and TRBJ2-7; D unclear. The V end was cut by 1 base, the J end by 3 bases, with 10 bases between. Germline lookup yields CDR1 SNHLY and CDR2 FYNNEI. CDR3 size: 14 residues. This chain's CDR3 is CASSEGRLGYEQYF. The CDR3 DNA reads as TGTGCCAGCAGTGAAGGACGGCTAGGCTACGAGCAGTACTTC. The full variable domain, rest sourced from reference TRBV2 and TRBJ2-7, is EPEVTQTPSHQVTQMGQEVILRCVPISNHLYFYWYRQILGQKVEFLVSFYNNEISEKSEIFDDQFSVERPDGSNFTLKIRSTKLEDSAMYFCASSEGRLGYEQYFGPGTRLTVT.

The chain links TRBV7-3 to TRBJ2-1; 11 bases are a match to TRBD2. Trimming took 5 bases from V and 9 from J; bases not matched to a gene: 12. CDR3 size: 16 residues. Germline V lookup: CDR1 SGHTA, CDR2 FQGTGA. The DNA for the CDR3 is TGTGCCAGCAGCCCCCACGGGCTAGCGGGAGGTGGTGAGCAGTTCTTC. This encodes CASSPHGLAGGGEQFF.

The chain has TRBV5-4 and TRBJ2-7, with D perhaps TRBD2 (5 bases). The CDR3 runs to 14 residues. From germline, CDR1 is SGHNT and CDR2 YYREEE (reference sequence). The germline V and J ends were trimmed by 4 bases and 1 base, with 12 bases remaining between them. CDR3 nucleotides: TGTGCCAGCAGCGGCCAAGCGGCGTCCTACGAGCAGTACTTC. Translating gives CASSGQAASYEQYF.

The chain links TRBV28 to TRBJ1-1; weak D call: TRBD1 (6 bases). Germline lookup yields CDR1 MDHEN and CDR2 SYDVKM. The V gene lost 3 bases and the J gene lost 6 bases, with 8 bases spanning the gap. The CDR3 contains 12 residues. Here the CDR3 DNA reads TGTGCCAGCAGTTTCCGACAGGCTGAAGCTTTCTTT. It is translated as CASSFRQAEAFF.

This chain uses TRBV13 with TRBJ2-1, with 8 bases fitting TRBD1. The CDR3 is 17 residues long. Germline CDR1 is PRHDT and CDR2 is FYEKMQ (reference sequence). The J segment lost 7 bases and the V segment lost 5 bases, leaving 16 bases of the junction unmatched. CDR3 in amino acids: CASSPRRTGRLWNEQFF. DNA of the CDR3: TGTGCCAGCAGCCCACGACGGACAGGGAGGCTATGGAATGAGCAGTTCTTC.

This chain connects TRBV4-1 to TRBJ2-7, with 8 bases lining up with TRBD1. The CDR3 is made up of 15 amino acids. The germline V gene encodes CDR1 MGHRA and CDR2 YSYEKL. The J segment lost 7 bases and the V segment lost 1 base, leaving 9 bases of the junction unmatched. CDR3 sequence reads: CASSQALQGAGEQYF. As DNA, the CDR3 is TGCGCCAGCAGCCAAGCCCTTCAGGGGGCGGGAGAGCAGTACTTC.

The sample holds a few counts of this clone. The chain has TRBV21-1 and TRBJ1-5; the table's D gene call, TRBD1, was not cross checked with the DNA. TRBV21-1 is a pseudogene locus. The CDR3 runs 15 residues. CDR3 in amino acids: CASRRWGREYQPQHF. The CDR3 region has the DNA TGTGCCAGCAGGCGTTGGGGCAGGGAATATCAGCCCCAGCATTTT.

This chain links TRBV6-1 with TRBJ1-1; D ambiguous. Germline-derived CDR1 and CDR2 are MNHNS and SASEGT. Trimming shortened V by 2 bases and J by 8 bases, and 9 bases separated the two germline ends. The CDR3 is 12 amino acids. The CDR3 region has the DNA TGTGCCAGCAGTGAATGGCCGGGGGAAGCTTTCTTT. Translating it yields CASSEWPGEAFF.

The J gene is TRBJ1-1, the V gene TRBV11-3; D might be TRBD1 (6 bases). The germline gives CDR1 SGHNT, CDR2 YENEEA. The CDR3 is 14 residues long. The V end was cut by 5 bases, the J end by 5 bases, with 15 bases between. DNA for the CDR3: TGTGCCAGCAGCAAAGGGGGGGGGCCGACTGAAGCTTTCTTT. Protein product: CASSKGGGPTEAFF.

This chain joins TRBV6-5 and TRBJ2-3; 7 positions match TRBD2. The trim removed 6 bases at V and 4 bases at J, leaving 10 bases unmatched. The germline V gene has CDR1 MNHEY and CDR2 SVGAGI. The CDR3 sequence is 15 residues long. In DNA, the CDR3 is TGTGCCAGCAGGAGCTCCCTCGGGAGGCCAGATACGCAGTATTTT. Translation: CASRSSLGRPDTQYF.

The gene calls are TRBV10-1 and TRBJ2-7; D not resolved. Per germline, CDR1 WNHNN and CDR2 SYGVQD (reference sequence). The V gene lost 2 bases and the J gene lost 2 bases, with 4 bases spanning the gap. The CDR3 is 12 amino acids. CDR3 sequence reads: CASSEGPYEQYF. Written as DNA, the CDR3 is TGCGCCAGCAGTGAGGGCCCCTACGAGCAGTACTTC.

This chain joins TRBV9 and TRBJ2-3; the D gene is possibly TRBD1 (7 bases). Per the germline V gene, CDR1 is SGDLS and CDR2 is YYNGEE. The length of the CDR3 is 15 residues. The V gene lost 3 bases and the J gene lost 3 bases, with 14 bases spanning the gap. DNA for the CDR3: TGTGCCAGCAGCGGATACAGGGGACTGACAGATACGCAGTATTTT. It yields the protein CASSGYRGLTDTQYF.

This clone was observed a single time. The chain couples TRBV7-3 to TRBJ2-1; 7 bases align to TRBD2. Looked up from germline, CDR1 is SGHTA and CDR2 is FQGTGA. Trimming took 5 bases from V and 5 from J; bases not matched to a gene: 12. The CDR3 covers 16 residues. CDR3: CASSRVFGLGDNEQFF. The CDR3 DNA reads TGTGCCAGCAGCCGCGTTTTCGGACTAGGCGACAATGAGCAGTTCTTC.

This chain joins TRBV30 and TRBJ1-2; 9 bases fit TRBD1. Trimming removed 2 bases from V and 4 bases from J; junction bases left unmatched: 5. The CDR3 totals 14 residues. Per germline, CDR1 GTSNPN and CDR2 SVGIG (reference sequence). This CDR3 reads CAWSRTGDFYGYTF. The CDR3 nucleotides read TGTGCCTGGAGTCGGACAGGGGATTTCTATGGCTACACCTTC.

This sequence joins TRBV5-1 and TRBJ1-2; TRBD1 matches 10 bases. Germline values: CDR1 SGHRS, CDR2 YFSETQ. V was pared by 4 bases and J by 8 bases, with 8 bases of the junction left unmatched. The CDR3 contains 14 residues. In DNA form, the CDR3 reads TGCGCCAGCAGCGAGACAGGGGGCGCGGGGGGCTACACCTTC. Amino acid sequence: CASSETGGAGGYTF.